The 21 T cell receptor beta chains given below trace back to one sample, sequenced in a study of low-dose radiotherapy and immunotherapy resistance in tumors. Priming of first-strand cDNA relied on TRAV- and TRBV-specific primers (covering alpha and beta chains). A constant-region primer paired with the V-primer adapter amplified TCRs over roughly 18 PCR cycles. TCRdb processed the reads anew with MiXCR; each CDR3 protein has one entry. Of 15,000 to 20,000 distinct CDR3 sequences listed, 70% to 80% are singletons. These receptors originate from a human donor with advanced metastatic prostate, ovarian, gallbladder or colorectal cancer (not recorded which). This table probably holds off-target reads from a library built for another chain.

This chain links TRBV5-1 with TRBJ1-2; tentative D call: TRBD1 (5 bases). Per germline, CDR1 SGHRS and CDR2 YFSETQ. V was pared by 0 bases and J by 2 bases, with 8 bases between. The CDR3 spans 14 residues. The CDR3 bases are TGCGCCAGCAGCTTGGACAGGTTCAACTATGGCTACACCTTC. Encoded protein: CASSLDRFNYGYTF.

The gene calls are TRBV7-2 and TRBJ1-2, with D unresolved. This CDR3 comprises 11 residues. Trimming removed 6 bases at V and 8 bases at J, with 10 bases between. Germline CDR1 SGHTA, CDR2 FQGNSA. CDR3 in amino acids: CASRLDGGYTF. In DNA form, the CDR3 reads TGTGCCAGCAGGCTAGACGGAGGCTACACCTTC.

The chain recombines TRBV11-2 with TRBJ2-7; 8 positions agree with TRBD1. Germline V gives CDR1 SGHAT, CDR2 FQNNGV. With 5 bases clipped from V and 3 bases from J, the junction kept 6 bases outside the gene matches. CDR3 size: 14 residues. The CDR3 bases are TGTGCCAGCAGCCAGACTACAGGGGGCTACGAGCAGTACTTC. Encoded protein: CASSQTTGGYEQYF.

The V call is TRBV29-1, the J call TRBJ2-6; D gene ambiguous. V lost 2 bases and J lost 2, with 13 bases in between. CDR1 and CDR2 (germline): SQVTM, ANQGSEA. This CDR3 spans 16 amino acids. CDR3 protein: CSVEFDDLPGANVLTF. Written as DNA, the CDR3 is TGCAGCGTTGAATTCGATGATCTCCCTGGGGCCAACGTCCTGACTTTC.

The CDR3 here is CASNTGGNQPQHF. CDR3 bases: TGTGCCAGCAACACCGGGGGCAATCAGCCCCAGCATTTT. This sequence joins TRBV7-2 and TRBJ1-5; D unresolved. V was trimmed by 7 bases and J by 2 bases, leaving 9 bases between them. Germline V gene data show CDR1 as SGHTA and CDR2 as FQGNSA. CDR3 length: 13 residues. Together with reference TRBV7-2 and TRBJ1-5, the CDR3 gives the full variable domain: GAGVSQSPSNKVTEKGKDVELRCDPISGHTALYWYRQSLGQGLEFLIYFQGNSAPDKSGLPSDRFSAERTGGSVSTLTIQRTQQEDSAVYLCASNTGGNQPQHFGDGTRLSIL.

The V call is TRBV5-6, the J call TRBJ2-3; 7 bases line up with TRBD1. CDR3 size: 16 residues. Unmatched junction bases numbered 7, after V lost 0 bases and J lost 3 bases. Looked up from germline, CDR1 is SGHDT and CDR2 is YYEEEE. The CDR3 spells CASSLAPTGATDTQYF. CDR3 coding DNA: TGTGCCAGCAGCTTGGCCCCCACAGGGGCTACAGATACGCAGTATTTT. Using reference TRBV5-6 and TRBJ2-3 for the parts outside the CDR3, the full variable domain is DAGVTQSPTHLIKTRGQQVTLRCSPKSGHDTVSWYQQALGQGPQFIFQYYEEEERQRGNFPDRFSGHQFPNYSSELNVNALLLGDSALYLCASSLAPTGATDTQYFGPGTRLTVL.

This clonotype has just a few counts. The genes are TRBV2 and TRBJ2-1; TRBD1 matches at 7 bases. CDR3 length equals 12 residues. Germline CDR1 SNHLY, CDR2 FYNNEI. With 8 bases clipped from V and 6 bases from J, the junction kept 4 bases outside the gene matches. The CDR3 region is CASGGQINEQFF. Here the CDR3 DNA reads TGTGCCAGCGGGGGACAGATCAATGAGCAGTTCTTC.

The V and J genes are TRBV7-2 and TRBJ2-2; 8 bases agree with TRBD2. V trimming: 3 bases; J trimming: 4 bases; junction bases outside the gene matches: 7. The CDR3 runs to 16 residues. Germline loops: CDR1 SGHTA, CDR2 FQGNSA. The chain's CDR3 is CASSFSTGGPTGELFF. CDR3 coding DNA: TGTGCCAGCAGCTTCTCGACGGGGGGGCCCACCGGGGAGCTGTTTTTT.

The rearrangement joins TRBV4-2 to TRBJ2-1; 13 positions match TRBD2. CDR3 length: 18 amino acids. Germline values: CDR1 LGHNA, CDR2 YNFKEQ. The V and J ends lost 1 base and 4 bases, in that order; junction bases with no gene match: 7. The CDR3, as DNA: TGTGCCAGCAGCCAAGGAGTCACTAGCGGGGGGGCATACAATGAGCAGTTCTTC. Protein sequence: CASSQGVTSGGAYNEQFF.

This chain connects TRBV7-3 to TRBJ2-1; 15 bases are a match to TRBD2. The CDR3 runs 14 residues. The junction had 3 bases not matched to a gene; V was cut back by 4 bases and J by 11 bases. The V gene's germline CDR1 is SGHTA and CDR2 FQGTGA. The CDR3 spells CASSSGLAGGQQFF. In DNA form, the CDR3 reads TGTGCCAGCAGCTCGGGACTAGCGGGAGGCCAGCAGTTCTTC.

CDR3 bases: TGTGCCATCAGATCAAGTCAAGAGACCCAGTACTTC. Translation gives CAIRSSQETQYF. The chain recombines TRBV10-3 with TRBJ2-5; D unresolved. The V gene's germline CDR1 is ENHRY and CDR2 SYGVKD. The CDR3 runs 12 residues. Trimming cost V 6 bases and J 2 bases, with 7 bases left between them.

The chain couples TRBV19 to TRBJ1-2; a weak D match, TRBD1 (5 bases). The CDR3 runs to 13 residues. The germline V and J ends were trimmed by 7 bases and 4 bases, with 13 bases remaining between them. Germline lookup yields CDR1 LNHDA and CDR2 SQIVND (reference sequence). The CDR3 is CASTPGTSYGYTF. For the CDR3, the DNA is TGTGCCAGTACCCCGGGGACTAGCTATGGCTACACCTTC.

The rearrangement uses TRBV7-9 and TRBJ2-1; 12 bases map to TRBD2. The germline CDR1 and CDR2 sequences are SEHNR and FQNEAQ (reference sequence). The junction had 9 bases not matched to a gene; V was cut back by 5 bases and J by 7 bases. The CDR3 is made up of 16 amino acids. CDR3 amino acids: CASSPQPSGGANEQFF. DNA of the CDR3: TGTGCCAGCAGCCCCCAACCTAGCGGGGGGGCGAATGAGCAGTTCTTC.

The genes are TRBV11-2 and TRBJ2-7; TRBD1 matches at 7 bases. The ends lost 5 bases at V and 1 base at J; junction bases unmatched: 5. Per the germline V gene, CDR1 is SGHAT and CDR2 is FQNNGV. The CDR3 totals 14 residues. CDR3 region: CASSKTGTSYEQYF. The CDR3 coding sequence is TGTGCCAGCAGCAAGACAGGGACGTCCTACGAGCAGTACTTC.

V usage is TRBV11-2 and J usage is TRBJ2-5; either TRBD1 or TRBD2 may fit D (5 bases each). There are 16 residues in the CDR3. Germline lookup yields CDR1 SGHAT and CDR2 FQNNGV. The germline V and J ends were trimmed by 2 bases and 6 bases, with 19 bases remaining between them. The CDR3 nucleotides are TGTGCCAGCAGCTTAAGCCCCGGGGCCGGGGTACAGACCCAGTACTTC. Residues: CASSLSPGAGVQTQYF. The variable domain in full, with the rest retrieved from reference TRBV11-2 and TRBJ2-5, is EAGVAQSPRYKIIEKRQSVAFWCNPISGHATLYWYQQILGQGPKLLIQFQNNGVVDDSQLPKDRFSAERLKGVDSTLKIQPAKLEDSAVYLCASSLSPGAGVQTQYFGPGTRLLVL.

V and J are TRBV19 and TRBJ1-1; maybe TRBD1 (6 bases). V dropped 3 bases and J dropped 5 bases, with 13 bases sitting between them. The germline V gene has CDR1 LNHDA and CDR2 SQIVND (reference sequence). This CDR3 comprises 14 residues. The CDR3 DNA sequence: TGTGCCAGTAGTATGGTAGGGGGAATGACTGAAGCTTTCTTT. Amino acids: CASSMVGGMTEAFF.

The gene calls are TRBV7-2 and TRBJ2-1; unclear D gene. The germline V and J ends were trimmed by 0 bases and 8 bases, with 20 bases remaining between them. Germline V gene data show CDR1 as SGHTA and CDR2 as FQGNSA. There are 17 residues in the CDR3. Here the CDR3 DNA reads TGTGCCAGCAGCTTAGCTTCTTTCTCGGCACCATGGGATGAGCAGTTCTTC. It translates to CASSLASFSAPWDEQFF.

The chain carries TRBV5-1 and TRBJ1-5; no clear D. V gave up 4 bases and J gave up 5 bases, with 13 bases separating them. Germline CDR1 is SGHRS and CDR2 is YFSETQ. The CDR3 consists of 14 residues. Here the CDR3 DNA reads TGCGCCAGCAGCCAGGACGGGCGAGATCAGCCCCAGCATTTT. Its protein product is CASSQDGRDQPQHF.

This clonotype was recorded once. V is TRBV4-3 and J is TRBJ2-5; 8 bases line up with TRBD2. The CDR3 runs 15 residues. Looked up from germline, CDR1 is LGHNA and CDR2 is YSLEER. Trimming removed 7 bases from V and 2 bases from J; junction bases left unmatched: 9. In DNA form, the CDR3 reads TGCGCCAGCACTAGATTAGCGGGGAGTCAAGAGACCCAGTACTTC. Residues: CASTRLAGSQETQYF.

This chain connects TRBV11-2 to TRBJ2-7, with D possibly matching TRBD2 (5 bases). The CDR3 contains 12 residues. Germline values: CDR1 SGHAT, CDR2 FQNNGV. Trimming pared 8 bases from V and 4 bases from J, leaving 12 bases between. Here the CDR3 DNA reads TGTGCCAGCGCCCACGGGGAGTACGAGCAGTACTTC. Translation: CASAHGEYEQYF.

V usage is TRBV5-1 and J usage is TRBJ1-5; unclear D gene. The CDR3 is 15 residues long. With 3 bases removed from V and 3 bases from J, the gap between germline ends came to 13 bases. Per the germline V gene, CDR1 is SGHRS and CDR2 is YFSETQ. CDR3 nucleotides: TGCGCCAGCAGCTGGGGTGGGCACTCCAATCAGCCCCAGCATTTT. This codes for CASSWGGHSNQPQHF.